This T cell receptor beta chain was retrieved from a study of CD8 T cells in Susac syndrome. Sequencing of TCR beta drew on CD8+ and CD4+ T cells from blood. When the RNA was reverse transcribed, random hexamers were used with an input of about 0.45 to 1 ug. TCRdb called the immunoSEQ multiplex PCR reads again in MiXCR, with one record for every CDR3 protein. The data contain roughly 150,000 distinct CDR3 sequences, approximately 95% of them seen just once; the ten biggest clones take up roughly 0.2%. Remarks on this clonotype: The antigen is unknown.

Germline CDR1 reads PRHDT; CDR2 reads FYEKMQ (reference sequence). V dropped 1 base and J dropped 9; count of bases not matched to a gene: 7. The CDR3 is 15 residues long. Whole-study results and caveats: The total CD8+ repertoires contained some 15 Susac-specific public clones, and the CD8+ TEMRA repertoires contained roughly 5. Clonal expansion involving Susac CD8+ cells peaked in TEMRA cells and active patients.

Sequenced: CD8+ T cells from PBMCs. This TCR derives from a human donor with Susac syndrome. The genes are TRBV13 and TRBJ2-1, with 9 bases fitting TRBD2. CDR3 in amino acids: CASSLEGGRAREQFF. Written as DNA, the CDR3 is TGTGCCAGCAGCTTAGAAGGCGGGAGGGCCCGTGAGCAGTTCTTC.